Here is one T cell receptor beta chain with its context. The sample is drawn from a study of blood T cell repertoires in COVID-19. Study context: The origin of the acute and convalescent COVID-19 samples was the United States, Italy and Spain. T cells, B-cell-depleted T cells, or PBMCs supplied cDNA or gDNA.

In germline, CDR1 is SGHRS, CDR2 YFSETQ. The CDR3 sequence is 13 residues long. The J segment lost 5 bases and the V segment lost 2 bases, leaving 1 base of the junction unmatched. Source study methods: Reference gene primer amplification in the assay estimated nucleated cell counts. Assay: immunoSEQ multiplex PCR; the TCRdb copy retains only in-frame clones and omits some. The DNA was the basis for D and trimming; V, J and clone size are from that table. Of roughly 180,000 clones in the sample, more than 80% were seen once. V is TRBV5-1 and J is TRBJ2-1, with TRBD2 matching 7 bases. The sequence was obtained from a woman aged 55-69 years with acute or convalescent COVID-19. The sequenced sample consisted of peripheral blood. The CDR3 protein is CASSFGGDNEQFF. DNA of the CDR3: TGCGCCAGCAGCTTTGGGGGGGACAATGAGCAGTTCTTC. The whole variable domain, remainder taken from reference TRBV5-1 and TRBJ2-1, is KAGVTQTPRYLIKTRGQQVTLSCSPISGHRSVSWYQQTPGQGLQFLFEYFSETQRNKGNFPGRFSGRQFSNSRSEMNVSTLELGDSALYLCASSFGGDNEQFFGPGTRLTVL.